The clone carrying this TCR beta chain was detected many times. What it recognizes is unknown. This sample was taken from a study of regulatory T cells in long-lasting Graves disease. Whole-study results and caveats: Thyroid tissue went unstudied; only peripheral blood was examined. Persistent disease was characterized by preferential usage of TRBV28, TRBJ1-2 and TRBJ2-5.

Germline assignment: CDR1 MNHEY and CDR2 SVGAGI. There are 14 residues in the CDR3. V lost 2 bases and J 0 bases, leaving 7 bases between the germline ends. Building the TCR beta libraries relied on iRepertoire HTBI primers, and CDR3 regions underwent Arm-PCR. TCRdb redid the calling of the multiplex PCR reads with MiXCR, one entry per CDR3 protein. The sample records 500,000 to 800,000 distinct CDR3 sequences, about 30% being singletons. The time point was: persistent/refractory GD, antithyroid drugs over 5 years with positive TRAb. From PBMCs, RNA was extracted and then used to make the TCR library.

Sample: peripheral blood mononuclear cells (PBMCs), taken when the disease was refractory, from a patient treated with antithyroid drugs. This TCR was recovered from a female donor with Graves disease. V usage is TRBV6-5 and J usage is TRBJ1-2; the D gene is possibly TRBD1 (6 bases). The CDR3 DNA sequence: TGTGCCAGCAGTTACCGGACAGCTAACTATGGCTACACCTTC. Translating gives CASSYRTANYGYTF.